One and the same sample provided the 19 T cell receptor beta chains below, sequenced in a study of molecular identifiers for immune sequencing clone quantification. Each CDR3 protein is one row after TCRdb ran MiXCR on the PCR reads. The repertoire holds 70,000 to 95,000 distinct CDR3 sequences, with 15% to 20% as singletons. The sequenced sample consisted of naive CD8+ T cells from blood, with Jurkat cell RNA spiked in. The subset: FACS-sorted CD8+CD4-CCR7+CD45RA+ naive T cells. The receptor set was obtained from a human donor in good health. Some libraries in this study had Jurkat cell RNA spiked in.

On this clonotype itself: A read error may explain this, as a much larger clone is one base away. The chain is built from TRBV30 and TRBJ2-7, with 11 bases aligning to TRBD1. The germline V gene encodes CDR1 GTSNPN and CDR2 SVGIG (reference sequence). The CDR3 is 13 residues long. With V trimmed by 5 bases and J by 0 bases, 0 bases remained unmatched. Here the CDR3 DNA reads TGTGCCTGGGGGACAGGGGGCTCCTACGAGCAGTACTTC. Protein: CAWGTGGSYEQYF.

Ten or more counts support this clonotype. This sequence joins TRBV6-2 or TRBV6-3 and TRBJ1-5; no clear D. V was clipped by 4 bases and J by 1 base, with 11 bases between them. The V gene's germline CDR1 is MNHEY and CDR2 SVGEGT. The CDR3 totals 15 residues. The CDR3 here is CASSSWGGSNQPQHF. Here the CDR3 DNA reads TGTGCCAGCAGTTCATGGGGTGGGAGCAATCAGCCCCAGCATTTT.

This clonotype has at least ten counts. The V gene is TRBV7-9, the J gene TRBJ1-6; D is undetermined. The V and J ends lost 4 bases and 9 bases respectively, with 7 bases between them. Per germline, CDR1 SEHNR and CDR2 FQNEAQ (reference sequence). CDR3 length: 12 residues. The CDR3 coding sequence is TGTGCCAGCAGCTGGGAGTCTTCACCCCTCCACTTT. It yields the protein CASSWESSPLHF.

The table lists this clonotype with many counts. The V and J genes are TRBV6-5 and TRBJ1-5; a weak D match, TRBD1 (6 bases). V gave up 6 bases and J gave up 2 bases, with 11 bases separating them. This CDR3 is 14 amino acids long. Germline CDR1 MNHEY, CDR2 SVGAGI. CDR3 sequence (DNA): TGTGCCAGCAGCTTACAGGGAGGCAATCAGCCCCAGCATTTT. This codes for CASSLQGGNQPQHF.

Many counts were recorded for this clonotype. The rearrangement joins TRBV2 to TRBJ1-1; D possibly corresponds to TRBD1 (6 bases). CDR1 is SNHLY, CDR2 FYNNEI, per germline. Trimming pared 6 bases from V and 4 bases from J, leaving 18 bases between. This CDR3 contains 15 residues. The CDR3: CASSYPGLGGTEAFF. Here the CDR3 DNA reads TGTGCCAGCAGCTACCCCGGGCTAGGGGGCACTGAAGCTTTCTTT.

Many counts were recorded for this clonotype. The chain has TRBV28 and TRBJ2-7; D unclear. The V gene's germline CDR1 is MDHEN and CDR2 SYDVKM. The germline V and J ends were trimmed by 7 bases and 4 bases, with 14 bases remaining between them. CDR3 length: 13 residues. CDR3 sequence reads: CASNPPPGYEQYF. The CDR3 region has the DNA TGTGCCAGCAACCCCCCCCCTGGGTACGAGCAGTACTTC.

In this sample, this clonotype turned up many times. The genes are TRBV19 and TRBJ2-7; tentatively, D is TRBD1 (5 bases). Deletions cut 2 bases from V and 3 bases from J, with 14 bases between. The CDR3 runs to 15 residues. CDR1 LNHDA and CDR2 SQIVND come from the germline V gene (reference sequence). Here the CDR3 DNA reads TGTGCCAGTAGTATAAGACAGTCCTTGGTCTACGAGCAGTACTTC. Amino acids: CASSIRQSLVYEQYF.

The sample holds many counts of this clonotype. The chain uses TRBV29-1 and TRBJ2-1; no reliable D call. V was trimmed by 4 bases and J by 0 bases, leaving 10 bases between them. Germline CDR1 is SQVTM and CDR2 is ANQGSEA. The CDR3 extends over 14 amino acids. The CDR3 spells CSVGHRISYNEQFF. CDR3 DNA: TGCAGCGTTGGTCACCGGATCTCCTACAATGAGCAGTTCTTC.

This clonotype was seen repeatedly, ten times or more. The genes are TRBV18 and TRBJ2-7, with 10 bases aligning to TRBD1. Germline CDR1 is KGHSH and CDR2 is LQKENI. The V segment lost 3 bases and the J segment 7 bases; nucleotides outside the gene matches: 6. This CDR3 region has 14 residues. CDR3 amino acids: CASSPSTGGGEQYF. The CDR3 DNA follows: TGTGCCAGCTCACCCTCGACAGGGGGCGGGGAGCAGTACTTC.

This clonotype showed up many times. The chain links TRBV20-1 to TRBJ2-7; no reliable D call. The V gene's germline CDR1 is DFQATT and CDR2 SNEGSKA (reference sequence). The CDR3 is 14 residues long. V gave up 1 base and J gave up 0 bases, with 10 bases separating them. CDR3 DNA sequence: TGCAGTGCTAGAGCCTTGGACGGCTCCTACGAGCAGTACTTC. Residues: CSARALDGSYEQYF.

In its sample, this clonotype was seen many times. The V call is TRBV30, the J call TRBJ2-3, with 9 bases aligning to TRBD2. The CDR3 sequence is 17 residues long. The germline CDR1 and CDR2 sequences are GTSNPN and SVGIG (reference sequence). Trimming took 2 bases from V and 1 from J; bases not matched to a gene: 10. The CDR3 is CAWSSLRLAEGTDTQYF. As DNA, the CDR3 is TGTGCCTGGAGTTCCTTACGACTAGCGGAAGGCACAGATACGCAGTATTTT.

This clonotype was observed at least ten times. The rearrangement joins TRBV20-1 to TRBJ1-3; TRBD1 agrees at 7 bases. The junction had 8 bases not matched to a gene; V was cut back by 6 bases and J by 0 bases. Per the germline V gene, CDR1 is DFQATT and CDR2 is SNEGSKA (reference sequence). This CDR3 has 15 amino acids. The CDR3 nucleotides are TGCAGTGCAGGGGCTGACAGGGCCTCTGGAAACACCATATATTTT. Its translation: CSAGADRASGNTIYF.

This clonotype was counted ten times or more. The chain is built from TRBV7-9 and TRBJ2-5; weak D call: TRBD2 (6 bases). CDR1 is SEHNR, CDR2 FQNEAQ, per germline (reference sequence). The CDR3 spans 16 residues. Trimming shortened V by 4 bases and J by 1 base, and 16 bases separated the two germline ends. The CDR3 spells CASSSGREQIQETQYF. CDR3 DNA sequence: TGTGCCAGCAGCTCTGGCCGGGAGCAAATCCAAGAGACCCAGTACTTC.

There are many counts of this clonotype. The chain employs TRBV30 and TRBJ2-5; D is unclear. The CDR3 consists of 15 residues. With 4 bases removed from V and 1 base from J, the gap between germline ends came to 16 bases. Germline V gene lookup returns CDR1 GTSNPN and CDR2 SVGIG (reference sequence). The CDR3 region is CAWKPPRKGQETQYF. DNA for the CDR3: TGTGCCTGGAAACCGCCCCGCAAGGGCCAAGAGACCCAGTACTTC.

In regard to this clonotype: Just one base apart from a much larger clone, this may be a read error. The V and J genes are TRBV24-1 and TRBJ2-3; tentatively, D is TRBD1 or TRBD2 (5 bases each). CDR3 length: 13 residues. CDR1 KGHDR and CDR2 SFDVKD come from the germline V gene. Trimming left V 7 bases short and J 6 bases short, with 13 bases between. CDR3 DNA: TGTGCCACCAGCGGGATAGGGACCGATACGCAGTATTTT. It is translated as CATSGIGTDTQYF.

Many counts were recorded for this clonotype. This chain connects TRBV27 to TRBJ1-1; the D gene is possibly TRBD1 (6 bases). V was shortened by 5 bases and J by 5 bases, with 12 bases between the two germline ends. The CDR3 extends over 13 amino acids. Germline lookup yields CDR1 MNHEY and CDR2 SMNVEV (reference sequence). In DNA form, the CDR3 reads TGTGCCAGCAGTACAGGGTTCGGAACTGAAGCTTTCTTT. Its translation: CASSTGFGTEAFF.

With regard to this clonotype: It may be a read error: a sequence one base away is much more abundant. This sequence joins TRBV6-2 or TRBV6-3 and TRBJ1-1, with a possible D match to TRBD1 (5 bases). CDR1 is MNHEY, CDR2 SVGEGT, per germline. The CDR3 extends over 14 amino acids. Trimming pared 7 bases from V and 6 bases from J, leaving 18 bases between. The CDR3 region has the DNA TGTGCCAGCAATTCGGGGGGGGATCGTGCTGAAGCTTTCTTT. Translated: CASNSGGDRAEAFF.

This clonotype was recorded many times. The chain joins TRBV5-1 to TRBJ2-7; TRBD1 aligns across 8 bases. Germline V gene lookup returns CDR1 SGHRS and CDR2 YFSETQ. Trimming removed 4 bases from V and 3 bases from J; junction bases left unmatched: 12. CDR3 length: 16 amino acids. The CDR3 sequence: CASSPAFPGGNYEQYF. The CDR3, as DNA: TGCGCCAGCAGCCCGGCCTTCCCAGGGGGCAACTACGAGCAGTACTTC. The variable domain in full, with the rest retrieved from reference TRBV5-1 and TRBJ2-7, is KAGVTQTPRYLIKTRGQQVTLSCSPISGHRSVSWYQQTPGQGLQFLFEYFSETQRNKGNFPGRFSGRQFSNSRSEMNVSTLELGDSALYLCASSPAFPGGNYEQYFGPGTRLTVT.

This clonotype was detected ten times or more. The chain recombines TRBV29-1 with TRBJ2-5, with D possibly being TRBD1 (6 bases). CDR1 and CDR2 from the germline V gene are SQVTM and ANQGSEA. Trimming left V 5 bases short and J 4 bases short, with 17 bases between. CDR3 length: 14 amino acids. In DNA form, the CDR3 reads TGCAGCGTTATGACAGGCCCAATTCGAGAGACCCAGTACTTC. It translates to CSVMTGPIRETQYF.